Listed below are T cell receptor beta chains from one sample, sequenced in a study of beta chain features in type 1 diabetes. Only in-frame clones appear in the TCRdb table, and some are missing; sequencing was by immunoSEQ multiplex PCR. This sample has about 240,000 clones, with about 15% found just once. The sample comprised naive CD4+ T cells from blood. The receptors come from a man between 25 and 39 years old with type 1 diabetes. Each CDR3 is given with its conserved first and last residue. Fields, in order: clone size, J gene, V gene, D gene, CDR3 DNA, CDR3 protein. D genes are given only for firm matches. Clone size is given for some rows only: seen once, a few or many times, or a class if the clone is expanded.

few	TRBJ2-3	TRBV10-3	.	TGTGCCATCAGTGACATCGGGGGAGTGCGGGAAGATACGCAGTATTTT	CAISDIGGVREDTQYF
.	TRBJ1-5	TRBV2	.	TGTGCCAGCAGTGTGCGGGGCGATAGCAATCAGCCCCAGCATTTT	CASSVRGDSNQPQHF
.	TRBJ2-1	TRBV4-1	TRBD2	TGCGCCAGCAGCCGCCCCCCGGGACTAGTCTCCTACAATGAGCAGTTCTTC	CASSRPPGLVSYNEQFF
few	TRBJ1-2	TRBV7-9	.	TGTGCCAGCAGCCTAGAGAAACAGGCCTATGGCTACACCTTC	CASSLEKQAYGYTF
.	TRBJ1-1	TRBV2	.	TGTGCCAGCAGTGAAGTCGGAGACTACACTGAAGCTTTCTTT	CASSEVGDYTEAFF
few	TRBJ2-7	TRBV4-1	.	TGCGCCAGCAGCCAAGCGGTGGGGCCCTACGAGCAGTACTTC	CASSQAVGPYEQYF
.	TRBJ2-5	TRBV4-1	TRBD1	TGCGCCAGCAGCCATACAGGGGGAGAGACCCAGTACTTC	CASSHTGGETQYF
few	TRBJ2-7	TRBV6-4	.	TGTGCCAGGAGGACAACAAGGGTTGTTTTGTACGAGCAGTACTTC	CARRTTRVVLYEQYF
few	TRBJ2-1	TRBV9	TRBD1	TGTGCCAGCAGCTCGAGAGACAGGGTGGGGAACAATGAGCAGTTCTTC	CASSSRDRVGNNEQFF
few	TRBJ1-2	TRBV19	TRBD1	TGTGCCAGTAGTGCGTTACCGGGACAGGGAGGCGGCTACACCTTC	CASSALPGQGGGYTF